This TCR beta chain originates from a study of CD8 T cells in ankylosing spondylitis (dated 2017 in TCRdb). Some background on the complete study: T cell receptor beta repertoires were profiled in healthy donors and ankylosing spondylitis patients so that disease-linked TCR variants could be found. Peripheral blood was sampled, and synovial fluid was additionally collected from ankylosing spondylitis patients. The full study cohort was made up of about 24 ankylosing spondylitis patients and 108 healthy donors. Here is what the overall study found, with its caveats: Blood from ankylosing spondylitis patients appeared to be characterized by a TCR beta motif made up of under ten highly homologous amino acid variants. The disease-linked clones were reported to be significantly enriched in matched synovial fluid samples from ankylosing spondylitis patients. In peripheral blood, the disease-linked clones were found at relatively low frequencies and had a CD8+ phenotype. Some TCR beta motif variants had previously been reported in synovial fluid and blood of reactive arthritis patients, which suggested common disease-initiation mechanisms.

The sequencer listed for this sample is Illumina HiSeq 2500. Quantitative 5'-RACE with molecular barcodes was used to prepare TCR beta libraries. The source study handled its data this way. Disease-linked TCR variants were identified with a new computational method built on a probabilistic model of VDJ rearrangement. Starting from the raw public reads, TCRdb applied fastp trimming at Q25, assembled clones with MiXCR and retained in-frame beta chains. Each entry is one CDR3 protein sequence, shown with its most common DNA and genes. The V and J calls were determined by TCRdb, not by the authors. Present in this sample are about 800,000 distinct CDR3 sequences, 12% of which were seen just once. Around 0.51% of the sample is in the top ten clones. In this sample, this clonotype turned up a few times. Its cognate antigen has yet to be identified. The input lacks base qualities; no much larger clone sits a single base away.

V is clipped by 4 bases and J by 1 base, and the sequence between their germline boundaries is 17 bases long. Looking up the germline V gene yields CDR1 MNHEY and CDR2 SVGEGT. The CDR3, from cysteine to phenylalanine, totals 16 residues. The DNA shown is the 48-base CDR3, in frame from base 1. The V and J genes are TRBV6-2 or TRBV6-3 and TRBJ2-7; the D gene assignment is perhaps TRBD1 or TRBD2, with each matching 5 bases. The origin of this receptor is a male donor with ankylosing spondylitis. Sequencing was done on a sample of blood, either unsorted or a sorted T cell fraction (not recorded which). The CDR3 region: CASSSPGRDTSYEQYF. The base sequence is TGTGCCAGCAGTTCTCCGGGACGGGATACTTCCTACGAGCAGTACTTC.